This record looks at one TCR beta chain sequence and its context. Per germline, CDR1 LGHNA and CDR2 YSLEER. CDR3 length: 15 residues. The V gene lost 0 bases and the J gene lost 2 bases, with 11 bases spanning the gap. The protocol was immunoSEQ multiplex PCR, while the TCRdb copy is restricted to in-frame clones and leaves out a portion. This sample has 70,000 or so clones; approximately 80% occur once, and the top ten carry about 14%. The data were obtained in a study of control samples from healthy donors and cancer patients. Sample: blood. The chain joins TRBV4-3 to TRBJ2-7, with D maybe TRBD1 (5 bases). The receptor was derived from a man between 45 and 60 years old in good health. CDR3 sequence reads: CASSQDYRRAYEQYF. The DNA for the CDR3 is TGCGCCAGCAGCCAAGATTACAGGAGAGCCTACGAGCAGTACTTC.